This entry lists 25 T cell receptor beta chains sequenced from one sample in a study of cytomegalovirus exposure and HLA in healthy donors. With 60 Vbeta and 13 Jbeta primers, the PCR was carried out. The table came from immunoSEQ multiplex PCR; TCRdb's copy has only in-frame clones and leaves some out. The sample contains approximately 130,000 clones, 82% of which appear only once. Material for sequencing was PBMCs. These receptors originate from a woman in her fifties or sixties in good health and CMV-seropositive.

The rearrangement links TRBV30 to TRBJ1-2; TRBD1 is a possible D gene (6 bases). Trimming cost V 0 bases and J 3 bases, with 14 bases left between them. The CDR3 has 15 residues. Germline lookup yields CDR1 GTSNPN and CDR2 SVGIG (reference sequence). CDR3 loop: CAWSVSGGGHYGYTF. The DNA for the CDR3 is TGTGCCTGGAGTGTATCGGGAGGGGGGCACTATGGCTACACCTTC.

The chain joins TRBV29-1 to TRBJ2-3; the match to TRBD2 covers 11 bases. The J segment lost 2 bases and the V segment lost 5 bases, leaving 12 bases of the junction unmatched. Germline V gives CDR1 SQVTM, CDR2 ANQGSEA. The CDR3 length is 17 residues. CDR3: CSVRFRGLAELTDTQYF. CDR3 nucleotide sequence: TGCAGCGTTCGCTTTCGGGGACTAGCGGAGCTCACAGATACGCAGTATTTT.

This clone was observed a handful of times. V usage is TRBV6-1 and J usage is TRBJ1-1; 7 nucleotides line up with TRBD1. This CDR3 spans 11 amino acids. The V and J ends lost 6 bases and 5 bases, in that order; junction bases with no gene match: 0. Germline V lookup: CDR1 MNHNS, CDR2 SASEGT. CDR3 bases: TGTGCCAGCAGCAGGGGGACTGAAGCTTTCTTT. This codes for CASSRGTEAFF.

This clone occurred a few times. The chain joins TRBV2 to TRBJ1-1, with TRBD1 identical over 7 bases. Germline CDR1 is SNHLY and CDR2 is FYNNEI. The CDR3 spans 14 residues. Unmatched junction bases numbered 8, after V lost 6 bases and J lost 4 bases. As DNA, the CDR3 is TGTGCCAGCAGCCAACAGGGGTTTGGCACTGAAGCTTTCTTT. Its protein is CASSQQGFGTEAFF.

The V call is TRBV5-4, the J call TRBJ2-1; 9 nucleotides match TRBD2. The CDR3 is 15 residues long. Germline V gene sequence: CDR1 SGHNT, CDR2 YYREEE (reference sequence). J lost 5 bases, V lost 0 bases, and 3 bases had no gene match. CDR3 bases: TGTGCCAGCAGCTTGGGACTAGCGGCCCACAATGAGCAGTTCTTC. Its protein is CASSLGLAAHNEQFF.

The chain uses TRBV6-1 and TRBJ2-7, with TRBD1 matching 7 bases. CDR1 is MNHNS and CDR2 is SASEGT in the germline V gene. The CDR3 runs to 14 residues. Germline trimming cut 6 bases from V and 7 bases from J; bases unmatched to any gene: 12. The CDR3 DNA is TGTGCCAGCAGCCCCTACAGGGGATCGGAAGAGCAGTACTTC. It codes for CASSPYRGSEEQYF.

The chain recombines TRBV29-1 with TRBJ2-3; possibly TRBD2 for D (7 bases). Trimming left V 7 bases short and J 2 bases short, with 16 bases between. The germline V gene encodes CDR1 SQVTM and CDR2 ANQGSEA. This CDR3 is built from 14 residues. The CDR3: CSACVRGATDTQYF. CDR3 DNA sequence: TGCAGCGCCTGTGTCCGGGGGGCCACAGATACGCAGTATTTT.

The rearrangement joins TRBV19 to TRBJ1-5, with a possible D match to TRBD1 (5 bases). V was cut by 3 bases and J by 0 bases, with 18 bases left in between. The CDR3 is 18 residues long. Germline loops: CDR1 LNHDA, CDR2 SQIVND (reference sequence). The CDR3 nucleotides read TGTGCCAGTAGTATGGCTGAATGGCAGGGTTATAGCAATCAGCCCCAGCATTTT. Translated: CASSMAEWQGYSNQPQHF.

A few counts support this clone. The J gene is TRBJ2-7, the V gene TRBV6-1, with unresolved D. V was clipped by 7 bases and J by 6 bases, with 16 bases between them. The CDR3 covers 13 residues. Germline V CDR1 and CDR2: MNHNS, SASEGT. In DNA form, the CDR3 reads TGTGCCAGCACCCCCCGGAGAGGTTTCGAGCAGTACTTC. Translating gives CASTPRRGFEQYF.

This clone was observed once. This sequence joins TRBV6-1 and TRBJ1-1, with 7 bases that match TRBD1. There are 14 residues in the CDR3. Germline V gives CDR1 MNHNS, CDR2 SASEGT. J gave up 9 bases and V 6 bases, and 13 bases lay outside the gene matches. The CDR3 bases are TGTGCCAGCAGGGACAGGTATCCGCCTTTGAAAGCTTTCTTT. Translated: CASRDRYPPLKAFF.

This clone is a singleton in its sample. The gene calls are TRBV6-5 and TRBJ2-7; D is ambiguous. The CDR3 is 14 residues long. V shed 2 bases and J shed 4 bases, with 12 bases lying between them. The germline V gene encodes CDR1 MNHEY and CDR2 SVGAGI. This CDR3 is CASSYAQRPYEQYF. CDR3 DNA: TGTGCCAGCAGTTACGCCCAGAGGCCGTACGAGCAGTACTTC.

The rearrangement links TRBV15 to TRBJ2-5, with D tentatively TRBD1 (5 bases). The V end lost 2 bases, the J end lost 5 bases, and 12 bases lay between the germline ends. This CDR3 spans 14 amino acids. Germline-derived CDR1 and CDR2 are LNHNV and YYDKDF (reference sequence). The CDR3 loop reads CATSRIGAGETQYF. The CDR3 DNA reads TGTGCCACCAGCAGAATTGGGGCTGGGGAGACCCAGTACTTC. The whole variable domain, filled in from reference TRBV15 and TRBJ2-5, reads DAMVIQNPRYQVTQFGKPVTLSCSQTLNHNVMYWYQQKSSQAPKLLFHYYDKDFNNEADTPDNFQSRRPNTSFCFLDIRSPGLGDTAMYLCATSRIGAGETQYFGPGTRLLVL.

The CDR3 sequence: CASSIGTGGDTEAFF. The CDR3 nucleotides read TGTGCCAGCAGCATAGGGACAGGGGGGGACACTGAAGCTTTCTTT. This chain uses TRBV7-6 with TRBJ1-1; the match to TRBD1 covers 11 bases. The CDR3 length is 15 residues. Trimming took 5 bases from V and 3 from J; bases not matched to a gene: 5. From germline, CDR1 is SGHVS and CDR2 FNYEAQ.

A few counts support this clone. The CDR3: CASSFRESGYEQYF. The CDR3 region has the DNA TGTGCCAGCAGTTTCCGGGAGAGTGGCTACGAGCAGTACTTC. J is TRBJ2-5 and V is TRBV6-5; D is perhaps TRBD2 (6 bases). The DNA end is a closer match to TRBJ2-7, so the J assignment may be wrong. Germline V gene lookup returns CDR1 MNHEY and CDR2 SVGAGI. There are 14 residues in the CDR3.

The gene calls are TRBV6-6 and TRBJ2-2; 8 bases fit TRBD2. The CDR3 consists of 16 residues. Germline-derived CDR1 and CDR2 are MNHNY and SVGAGI (reference sequence). V trimming: 0 bases; J trimming: 4 bases; junction bases outside the gene matches: 4. The CDR3 DNA reads TGTGCCAGCAGTTACTCGGGGACTAGAGTCACCGGGGAGCTGTTTTTT. Translation: CASSYSGTRVTGELFF.

The J gene is TRBJ2-7, the V gene TRBV30, with 10 positions matching TRBD2. CDR3 length equals 14 residues. Germline V lookup: CDR1 GTSNPN, CDR2 SVGIG (reference sequence). J was trimmed by 4 bases and V by 3 bases; bases with no gene match: 6. CDR3 sequence reads: CAWRDSGGRYEQYF. The CDR3, as DNA: TGTGCCTGGAGGGATAGCGGGGGGCGGTACGAGCAGTACTTC.

This clone was seen a handful of times. The chain is built from TRBV2 and TRBJ2-1, with D uncertain. Germline loops: CDR1 SNHLY, CDR2 FYNNEI. The V gene lost 6 bases and the J gene lost 5 bases, with 8 bases spanning the gap. The CDR3 totals 12 residues. CDR3 in amino acids: CASREWNNEQFF. The CDR3, as DNA: TGTGCCAGCAGGGAGTGGAACAATGAGCAGTTCTTC.

The chain is built from TRBV6-1 and TRBJ2-7; weak D call: TRBD2 (5 bases). Germline CDR1 reads MNHNS; CDR2 reads SASEGT. The CDR3 consists of 14 residues. The germline V and J ends were trimmed by 5 bases and 2 bases, with 13 bases remaining between them. The CDR3 spells CASSTGFPPYEQYF. The CDR3 nucleotides read TGTGCCAGCAGTACGGGATTTCCCCCCTACGAGCAGTACTTC.

This clone showed up just once. The rearrangement uses TRBV9 and TRBJ2-1; 9 bases align to TRBD2. Looked up from germline, CDR1 is SGDLS and CDR2 is YYNGEE. The CDR3 extends over 16 amino acids. V shed 0 bases and J 4 bases; nucleotides not matched to a gene: 5. CDR3 amino acids: CASSVGGSGSYNEQFF. CDR3 nucleotides: TGTGCCAGCAGCGTAGGAGGTAGCGGGAGTTACAATGAGCAGTTCTTC.

The chain combines TRBV4-3 with TRBJ1-2; 9 bases fit TRBD1. V trimming: 0 bases; J trimming: 4 bases; junction bases outside the gene matches: 9. This CDR3 has 17 amino acids. From germline, CDR1 is LGHNA and CDR2 YSLEER. This CDR3 is CASSQDLPGQGFYGYTF. The CDR3 nucleotides read TGCGCCAGCAGCCAAGACCTACCGGGACAGGGATTCTATGGCTACACCTTC.

This clone was picked up a small number of times. The V call is TRBV2, the J call TRBJ2-7; TRBD1 matches at 8 bases. Germline V CDR1 and CDR2: SNHLY, FYNNEI. The CDR3 is made up of 12 amino acids. Trimming took 10 bases from V and 2 from J; bases not matched to a gene: 4. The CDR3: CAKRTGPYEQYF. CDR3 nucleotides: TGTGCCAAGAGGACAGGGCCCTACGAGCAGTACTTC. The variable domain in full, with the rest retrieved from reference TRBV2 and TRBJ2-7, is EPEVTQTPSHQVTQMGQEVILRCVPISNHLYFYWYRQILGQKVEFLVSFYNNEISEKSEIFDDQFSVERPDGSNFTLKIRSTKLEDSAMYFCAKRTGPYEQYFGPGTRLTVT.

The V and J genes are TRBV27 and TRBJ2-1; 9 bases line up with TRBD2. The V segment lost 7 bases and the J segment 3 bases; nucleotides outside the gene matches: 7. Germline values: CDR1 MNHEY, CDR2 SMNVEV (reference sequence). This CDR3 is built from 15 residues. CDR3 amino acids: CASKKGLAVYNEQFF. The CDR3 bases are TGTGCCAGCAAAAAGGGACTAGCAGTCTACAATGAGCAGTTCTTC.

To note about this clone: The same CDR3 arises from other DNA sequences in this sample as well. The rearrangement joins TRBV30 to TRBJ2-7; TRBD2 matches at 8 bases. Losses at the gene ends were 2 bases for V and 4 bases for J; bases not matched to a gene: 13. Germline V lookup: CDR1 GTSNPN, CDR2 SVGIG (reference sequence). The CDR3 is 16 amino acids. CDR3 sequence reads: CAWSPARSGAIYEQYF. The CDR3 coding sequence is TGTGCCTGGAGTCCGGCTCGTAGCGGGGCTATTTACGAGCAGTACTTC.

V usage is TRBV6-6 and J usage is TRBJ2-7; no firm D call. CDR1 is MNHNY, CDR2 SVGAGI, per germline (reference sequence). V was shortened by 0 bases and J by 5 bases, with 5 bases between the two germline ends. CDR3 size: 12 residues. CDR3 region: CASSYSGDEQYF. The DNA for the CDR3 is TGTGCCAGCAGTTACTCTGGAGACGAGCAGTACTTC.

In DNA, the CDR3 is TGTGCCAGCAGCTTAGCCGAAACATCAGGGGGAGGCGAGACCCAGTACTTC. Its translation: CASSLAETSGGGETQYF. The chain joins TRBV7-9 to TRBJ2-5; a possible D gene is TRBD1 (7 bases). The CDR3 totals 17 residues. Germline V lookup: CDR1 SEHNR, CDR2 FQNEAQ (reference sequence). Between the trimmed V and J ends, which lost 0 bases and 5 bases, there was a span of 19 bases. The complete variable domain, with remaining parts taken from reference TRBV7-9 and TRBJ2-5, reads DTGVSQNPRHKITKRGQNVTFRCDPISEHNRLYWYRQTLGQGPEFLTYFQNEAQLEKSRLLSDRFSAERPKGSFSTLEIQRTEQGDSAMYLCASSLAETSGGGETQYFGPGTRLLVL.